A single T cell receptor (beta chain) is shown here with its context. These data originate in a study of T cell changes during pregnancy in multiple sclerosis. V gave up 2 bases and J gave up 0 bases, with 15 bases separating them. The CDR3 has 17 amino acids. Germline V CDR1 and CDR2: SGHTA, FQGNSA. Assay: immunoSEQ multiplex PCR; the TCRdb copy retains only in-frame clones and omits some. The sample contains more than 55,000 clones, more than 75% of which appear only once. The chain carries TRBV7-2 and TRBJ2-3; D might be TRBD1 (6 bases). Sequencing was performed on peripheral blood, taken in the second trimester of pregnancy. The receptor was derived from a female donor with multiple sclerosis, enrolled in a pregnancy study. In nucleotides, the CDR3 is TGTGCCAGCAGCTTATTGGGACACCTCAGGAGCACAGATACGCAGTATTTT. Its translation: CASSLLGHLRSTDTQYF.